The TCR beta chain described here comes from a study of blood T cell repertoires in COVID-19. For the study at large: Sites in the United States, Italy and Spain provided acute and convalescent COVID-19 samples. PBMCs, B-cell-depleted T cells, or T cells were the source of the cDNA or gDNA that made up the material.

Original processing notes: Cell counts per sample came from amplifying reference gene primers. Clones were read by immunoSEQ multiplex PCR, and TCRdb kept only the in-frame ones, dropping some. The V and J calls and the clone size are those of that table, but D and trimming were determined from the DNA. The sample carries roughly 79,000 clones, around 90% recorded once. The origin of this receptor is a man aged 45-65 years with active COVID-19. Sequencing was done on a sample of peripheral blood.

The CDR3 is CASSQSRVEQFF. DNA of the CDR3: TGTGCCAGCAGCCAAAGCCGGGTCGAGCAGTTCTTC. The chain couples TRBV7-2 to TRBJ2-1; D is unclear. Per the germline V gene, CDR1 is SGHTA and CDR2 is FQGNSA. This CDR3 is 12 amino acids long. With 5 bases removed from V and 10 bases from J, the gap between germline ends came to 12 bases.